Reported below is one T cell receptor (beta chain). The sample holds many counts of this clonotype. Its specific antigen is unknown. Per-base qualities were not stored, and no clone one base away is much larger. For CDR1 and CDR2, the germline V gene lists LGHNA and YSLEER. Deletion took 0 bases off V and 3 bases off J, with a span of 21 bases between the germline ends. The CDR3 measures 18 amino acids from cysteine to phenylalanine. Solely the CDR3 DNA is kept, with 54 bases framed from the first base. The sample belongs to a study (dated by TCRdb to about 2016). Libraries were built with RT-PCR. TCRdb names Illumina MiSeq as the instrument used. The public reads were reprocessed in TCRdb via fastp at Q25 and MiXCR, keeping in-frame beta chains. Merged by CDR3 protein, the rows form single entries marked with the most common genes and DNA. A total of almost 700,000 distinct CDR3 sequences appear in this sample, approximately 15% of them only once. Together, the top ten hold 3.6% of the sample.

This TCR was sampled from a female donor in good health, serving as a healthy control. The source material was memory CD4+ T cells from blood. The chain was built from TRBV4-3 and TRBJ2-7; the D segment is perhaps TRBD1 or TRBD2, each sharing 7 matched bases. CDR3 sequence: CASSQELVGAGQYYEQYF. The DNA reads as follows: TGCGCCAGCAGCCAAGAGTTAGTAGGAGCGGGACAGTACTACGAGCAGTACTTC.